This T cell receptor beta chain was captured in a study of shared clonotypes between healthy human individuals. The germline V gene has CDR1 SEHNR and CDR2 FQNEAQ (reference sequence). The CDR3 contains 14 residues. The V segment lost 4 bases and the J segment 9 bases; nucleotides outside the gene matches: 3. General study results and limits: Non-shared clonotypes were found to have lower generation probabilities than the clonotypes that were shared by all four of the sorted-subset donors.

Naive CD45RA+ and memory CD45RA-negative subsets were split from CD4+ cells. On this clone itself: Its antigen is still unknown.

At a deep level, the assay was run. Sequenced by immunoSEQ multiplex PCR; TCRdb stores in-frame clones only, minus some. The sample lists 950,000 to 1,300,000 clones, roughly 75% occurring once. The chain employs TRBV7-9 and TRBJ2-1; 13 nucleotides agree with TRBD2. This clonotype was obtained from a man younger than 35 in good health. The material sequenced was memory CD4+ T cells sorted from blood. The sample's subset: CD45RA-negative fraction. CDR3 in amino acids: CASSSLAGGFEQFF. In DNA, the CDR3 is TGTGCCAGCAGCTCACTAGCGGGGGGGTTTGAGCAGTTCTTC.